This record covers a single TCR beta chain. The antigen this receptor binds is unknown. No base quality values were provided; no much bigger clone lies one nucleotide off. The collaborating institutions used their own protocols to collect whole blood in K2EDTA tubes. For TCRbeta analysis, collaborator samples were shipped as frozen whole blood, as isolated PBMCs, or as DNA extracted from either sample type. The entry originates in a study of blood T cell repertoires in COVID-19 (TCRdb year 2020). About the study as a whole: Collaborator samples came from the United States, Italy and Spain and covered acute and convalescent phases of COVID-19. The material from the prospective study consisted of cDNA or gDNA derived from T cells, B-cell-depleted T cells, or PBMCs. Deeply sampled blood TCRbeta repertoires from subjects exposed to, actively infected with, or recovered from COVID-19 were included in the dataset. A freely available public database, intended as a resource for researchers studying the immune response to SARS-CoV-2, is where the repertoires were released. Samples were obtained from the ongoing ImmuneRACE study (first 160 participants) and from 950 to 1,500 subjects provided by 6 global collaborators. The sample metadata nearly always contained a de-identified subject ID, COVID-19 status, age in years and sex. HLA class I and class II types, where available, came from metadata supplied by the sample provider rather than from assay-based typing.

TCRbeta CDR3 regions were amplified from genomic DNA using the immunoSEQ Assay, a bias-controlled multiplex PCR. The original methods were these. Nucleated cell counts per sample were estimated from amplification of reference gene primers within the assay. Sequence reads were collapsed and filtered to measure the absolute abundance of every unique TCRbeta CDR3 rearrangement. For each sample, productive Simpson clonality was calculated as the square root of Simpson's diversity index over productive rearrangements. TCRdb holds this immuneACCESS table with in-frame rearrangements only. Some clones are missing; in checked studies, unresolved V genes explain under half, and the rest has no known cause. V and J calls and clone size are given by that table; D and trimming were obtained from the DNA. This sample gives 120,000 or so clones in total; about 85% of them show up just once. The top ten clonotypes cover 25% to 30% of the sample.

The research as a whole found: Clinical and demographic metadata were provided uncurated, with the amount varying by source and participant.

The CDR3 holds 20 amino acids from the cysteine to the phenylalanine. Only CDR3 DNA remains: 60 bases, in frame from the first base. The sequenced sample was peripheral blood. Recombination linked TRBV7-5 to TRBJ1-3; the table calls TRBD1, which could not be checked here. TRBV7-5 has pseudogene status. This receptor was identified in a woman aged 80 or older with acute or convalescent COVID-19. The DNA sequence follows: TGTGCCAGAAGCACAGGGTTCAGGGGCCGGGAAATCTTCTCTGGAAACACCATATATTTT. Protein translation: CARSTGFRGREIFSGNTIYF.